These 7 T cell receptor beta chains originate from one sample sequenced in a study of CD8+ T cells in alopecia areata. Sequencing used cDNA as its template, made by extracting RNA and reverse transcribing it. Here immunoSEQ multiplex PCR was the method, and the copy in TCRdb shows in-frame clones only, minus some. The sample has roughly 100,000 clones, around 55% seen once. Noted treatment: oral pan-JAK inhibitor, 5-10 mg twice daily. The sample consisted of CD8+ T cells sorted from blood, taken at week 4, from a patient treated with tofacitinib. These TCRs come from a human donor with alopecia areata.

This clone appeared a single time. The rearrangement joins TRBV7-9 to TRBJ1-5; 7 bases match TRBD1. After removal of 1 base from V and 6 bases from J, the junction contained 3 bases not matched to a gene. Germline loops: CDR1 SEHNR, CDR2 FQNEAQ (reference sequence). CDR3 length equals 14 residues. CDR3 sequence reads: CASSLGQGTQPQHF. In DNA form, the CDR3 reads TGTGCCAGCAGCTTAGGACAGGGCACTCAGCCCCAGCATTTT.

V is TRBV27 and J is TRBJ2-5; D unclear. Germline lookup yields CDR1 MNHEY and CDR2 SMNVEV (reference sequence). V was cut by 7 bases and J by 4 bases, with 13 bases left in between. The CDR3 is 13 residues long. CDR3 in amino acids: CASTPVGGETQYF. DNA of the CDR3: TGTGCCAGCACCCCTGTGGGTGGAGAGACCCAGTACTTC.

DNA for the CDR3: TGTGCCAGCAGTGAGCCTCGGACTAGCGGGGAGGAGACCCAGTACTTC. It codes for CASSEPRTSGEETQYF. This chain connects TRBV2 to TRBJ2-5, with TRBD2 identical over 12 bases. Germline V lookup: CDR1 SNHLY, CDR2 FYNNEI. The J segment lost 5 bases and the V segment lost 3 bases, leaving 7 bases of the junction unmatched. There are 16 residues in the CDR3.

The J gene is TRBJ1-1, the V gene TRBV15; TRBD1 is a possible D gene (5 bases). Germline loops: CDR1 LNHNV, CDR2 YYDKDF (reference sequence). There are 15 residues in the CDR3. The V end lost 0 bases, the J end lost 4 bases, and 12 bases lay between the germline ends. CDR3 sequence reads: CATSRDRGRGTEAFF. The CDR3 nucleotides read TGTGCCACCAGCAGAGATCGGGGCCGGGGCACTGAAGCTTTCTTT.

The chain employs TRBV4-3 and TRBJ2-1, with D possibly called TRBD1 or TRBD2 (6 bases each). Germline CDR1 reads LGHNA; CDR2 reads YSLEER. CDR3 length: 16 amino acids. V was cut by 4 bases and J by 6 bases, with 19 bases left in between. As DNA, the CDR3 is TGCGCCAGCAGCCCGGAAGAGGGGGGTCTGGCCAATGAGCAGTTCTTC. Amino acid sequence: CASSPEEGGLANEQFF.

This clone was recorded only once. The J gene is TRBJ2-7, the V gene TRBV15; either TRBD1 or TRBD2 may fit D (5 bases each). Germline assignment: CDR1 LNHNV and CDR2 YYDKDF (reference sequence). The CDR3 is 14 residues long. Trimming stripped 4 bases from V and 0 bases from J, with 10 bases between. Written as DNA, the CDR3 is TGTGCCACCAGCACCCGGGACCTCTCCTACGAGCAGTACTTC. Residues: CATSTRDLSYEQYF.

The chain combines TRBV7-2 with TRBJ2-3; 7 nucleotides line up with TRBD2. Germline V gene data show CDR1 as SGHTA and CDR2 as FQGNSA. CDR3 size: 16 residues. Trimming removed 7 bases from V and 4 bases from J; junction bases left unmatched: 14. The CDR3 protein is CASTDPWAGLPDTQYF. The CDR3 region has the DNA TGTGCCAGCACCGATCCTTGGGCGGGACTACCAGATACGCAGTATTTT.